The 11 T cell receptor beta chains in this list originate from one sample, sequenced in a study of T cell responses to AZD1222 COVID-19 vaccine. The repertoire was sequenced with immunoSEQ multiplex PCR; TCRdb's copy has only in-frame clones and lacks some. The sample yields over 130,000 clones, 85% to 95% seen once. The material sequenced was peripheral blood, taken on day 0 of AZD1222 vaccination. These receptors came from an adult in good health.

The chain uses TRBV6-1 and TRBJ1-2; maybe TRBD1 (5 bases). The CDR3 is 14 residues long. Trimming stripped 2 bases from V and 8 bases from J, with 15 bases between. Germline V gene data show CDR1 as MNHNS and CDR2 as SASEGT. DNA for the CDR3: TGTGCCAGCAGTGAACCGAAAGGGGTTCTAGGCTACACCTTC. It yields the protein CASSEPKGVLGYTF.

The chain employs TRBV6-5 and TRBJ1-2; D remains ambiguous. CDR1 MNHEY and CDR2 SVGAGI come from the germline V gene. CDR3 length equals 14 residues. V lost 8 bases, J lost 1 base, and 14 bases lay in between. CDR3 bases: TGTGCCAGCGGAGCTTTACAAGTTAACTATGGCTACACCTTC. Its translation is CASGALQVNYGYTF.

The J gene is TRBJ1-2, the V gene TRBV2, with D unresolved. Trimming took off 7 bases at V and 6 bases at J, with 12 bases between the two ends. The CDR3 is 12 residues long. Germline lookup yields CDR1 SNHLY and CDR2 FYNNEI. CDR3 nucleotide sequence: TGTGCCAGCATCGAGGTCCGGCATGGCTACACCTTC. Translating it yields CASIEVRHGYTF. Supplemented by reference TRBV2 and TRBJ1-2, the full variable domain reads EPEVTQTPSHQVTQMGQEVILRCVPISNHLYFYWYRQILGQKVEFLVSFYNNEISEKSEIFDDQFSVERPDGSNFTLKIRSTKLEDSAMYFCASIEVRHGYTFGSGTRLTVV.

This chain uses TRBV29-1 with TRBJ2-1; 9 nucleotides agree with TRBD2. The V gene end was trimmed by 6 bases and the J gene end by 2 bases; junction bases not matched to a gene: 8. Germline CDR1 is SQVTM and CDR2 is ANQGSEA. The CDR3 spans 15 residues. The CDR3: CSVTGSGSAYNEQFF. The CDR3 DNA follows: TGCAGCGTGACCGGTAGCGGGAGTGCCTACAATGAGCAGTTCTTC.

The CDR3 reads CAISGPGASYGYTF. The CDR3 nucleotides are TGTGCCATCTCGGGGCCAGGCGCCTCATATGGCTACACCTTC. J is TRBJ1-2 and V is TRBV2; weak D call: TRBD1 (5 bases). The CDR3 loop spans 14 amino acids. Germline CDR1 SNHLY, CDR2 FYNNEI. Trimming left V 10 bases short and J 5 bases short, with 20 bases between.

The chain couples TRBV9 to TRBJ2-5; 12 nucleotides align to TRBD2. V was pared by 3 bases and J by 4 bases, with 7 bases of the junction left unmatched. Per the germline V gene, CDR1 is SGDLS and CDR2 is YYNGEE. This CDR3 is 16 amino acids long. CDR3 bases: TGTGCCAGCAGCGATCGGACTAGCGGGAATTTAGAGACCCAGTACTTC. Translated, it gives CASSDRTSGNLETQYF.

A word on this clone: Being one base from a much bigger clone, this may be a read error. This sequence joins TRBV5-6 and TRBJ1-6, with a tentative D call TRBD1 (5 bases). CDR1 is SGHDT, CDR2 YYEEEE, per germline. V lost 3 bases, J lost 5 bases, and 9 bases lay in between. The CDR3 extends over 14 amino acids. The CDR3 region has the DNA TGTGCCAGCAGCTCGGGACTCCATAATTCACCCCTCCACTTT. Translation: CASSSGLHNSPLHF.

The CDR3 region is CASRLGRNTGELFF. For the CDR3, the DNA is TGTGCCAGCAGGCTCGGGAGAAACACCGGGGAGCTGTTTTTT. This chain joins TRBV3-1 (or the pseudogene TRBV3-2) and TRBJ2-2; a weak D match, TRBD2 (6 bases). V was clipped by 6 bases and J by 2 bases, with 10 bases between them. Germline assignment: CDR1 LGHDT and CDR2 YNNKEL (reference sequence). The CDR3 runs to 14 residues.

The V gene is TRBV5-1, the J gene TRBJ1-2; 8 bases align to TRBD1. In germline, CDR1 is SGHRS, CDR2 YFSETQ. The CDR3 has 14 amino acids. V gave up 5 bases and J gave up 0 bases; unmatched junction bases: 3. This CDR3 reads CASRGTGANYGYTF. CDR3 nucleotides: TGCGCCAGCAGGGGGACAGGAGCTAACTATGGCTACACCTTC.

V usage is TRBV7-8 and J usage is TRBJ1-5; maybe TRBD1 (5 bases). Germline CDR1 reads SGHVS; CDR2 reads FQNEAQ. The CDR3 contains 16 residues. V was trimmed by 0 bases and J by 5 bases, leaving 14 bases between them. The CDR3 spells CASSLAGEVRHQPQHF. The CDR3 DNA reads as TGTGCCAGCAGCTTAGCGGGGGAAGTTCGCCATCAGCCCCAGCATTTT. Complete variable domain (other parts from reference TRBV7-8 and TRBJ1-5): GAGVSQSPRYKVAKRGQDVALRCDPISGHVSLFWYQQALGQGPEFLTYFQNEAQLDKSGLPSDRFFAERPEGSVSTLKIQRTQQEDSAVYLCASSLAGEVRHQPQHFGDGTRLSIL.

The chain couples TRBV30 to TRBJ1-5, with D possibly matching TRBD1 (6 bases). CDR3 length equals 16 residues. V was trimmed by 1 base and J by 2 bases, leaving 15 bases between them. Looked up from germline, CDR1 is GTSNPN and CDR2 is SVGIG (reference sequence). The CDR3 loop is CAWSGETGAGNQPQHF. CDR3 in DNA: TGTGCCTGGAGTGGTGAGACGGGGGCCGGCAATCAGCCCCAGCATTTT.